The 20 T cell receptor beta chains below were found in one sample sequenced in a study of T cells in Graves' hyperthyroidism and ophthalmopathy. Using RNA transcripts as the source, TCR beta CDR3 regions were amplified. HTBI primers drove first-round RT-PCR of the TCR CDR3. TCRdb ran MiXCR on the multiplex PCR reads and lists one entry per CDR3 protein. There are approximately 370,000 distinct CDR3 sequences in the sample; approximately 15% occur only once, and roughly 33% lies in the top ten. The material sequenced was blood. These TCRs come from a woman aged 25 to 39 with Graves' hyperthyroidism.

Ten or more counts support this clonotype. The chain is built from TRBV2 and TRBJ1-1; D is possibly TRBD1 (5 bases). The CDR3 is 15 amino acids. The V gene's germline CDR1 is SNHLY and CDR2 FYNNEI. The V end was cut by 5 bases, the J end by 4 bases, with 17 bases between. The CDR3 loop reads CASSTQGGKGTEAFF. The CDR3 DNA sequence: TGTGCCAGCAGTACCCAGGGTGGGAAGGGCACTGAAGCTTTCTTT.

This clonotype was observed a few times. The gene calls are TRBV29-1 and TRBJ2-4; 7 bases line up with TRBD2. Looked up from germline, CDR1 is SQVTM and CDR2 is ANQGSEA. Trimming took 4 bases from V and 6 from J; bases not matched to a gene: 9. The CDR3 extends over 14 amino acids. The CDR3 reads CSVVKSGATNIQYF. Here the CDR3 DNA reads TGCAGCGTTGTAAAAAGCGGGGCGACAAACATTCAGTACTTC.

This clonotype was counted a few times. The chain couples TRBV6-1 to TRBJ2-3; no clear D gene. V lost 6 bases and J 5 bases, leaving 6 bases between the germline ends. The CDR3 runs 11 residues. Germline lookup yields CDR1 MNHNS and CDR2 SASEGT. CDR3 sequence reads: CASRTLDTQYF. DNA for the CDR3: TGTGCCAGCAGGACCTTAGATACGCAGTATTTT.

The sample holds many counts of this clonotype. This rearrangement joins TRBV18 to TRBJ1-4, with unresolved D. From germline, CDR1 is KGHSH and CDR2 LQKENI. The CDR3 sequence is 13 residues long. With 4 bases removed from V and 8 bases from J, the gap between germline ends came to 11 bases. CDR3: CASSQGRREKLFF. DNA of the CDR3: TGTGCCAGCTCACAAGGCAGGCGAGAAAAACTGTTTTTT.

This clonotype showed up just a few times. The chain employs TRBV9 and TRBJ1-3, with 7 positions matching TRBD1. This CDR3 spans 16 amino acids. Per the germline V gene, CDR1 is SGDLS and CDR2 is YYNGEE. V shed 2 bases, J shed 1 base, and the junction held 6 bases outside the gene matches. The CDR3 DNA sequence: TGTGCCAGCAGCGTCGACAGGGAATCGTCTGGAAACACCATATATTTT. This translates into CASSVDRESSGNTIYF.

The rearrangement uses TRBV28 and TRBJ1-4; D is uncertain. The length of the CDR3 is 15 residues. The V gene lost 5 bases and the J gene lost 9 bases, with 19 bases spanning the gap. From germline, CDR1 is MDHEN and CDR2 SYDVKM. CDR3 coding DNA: TGTGCCAGCAGTCTAACCGGGCCAGCTCTTAAAAAACTGTTTTTT. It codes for CASSLTGPALKKLFF.

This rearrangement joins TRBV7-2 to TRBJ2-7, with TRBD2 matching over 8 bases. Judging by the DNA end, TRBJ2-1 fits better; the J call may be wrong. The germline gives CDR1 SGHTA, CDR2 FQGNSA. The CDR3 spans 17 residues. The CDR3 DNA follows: TGTGCCAGCAGCTTAGGGCCAGTTGTGGACGGGAGGGGTGAGCAGTTCTTC. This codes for CASSLGPVVDGRGEQFF.

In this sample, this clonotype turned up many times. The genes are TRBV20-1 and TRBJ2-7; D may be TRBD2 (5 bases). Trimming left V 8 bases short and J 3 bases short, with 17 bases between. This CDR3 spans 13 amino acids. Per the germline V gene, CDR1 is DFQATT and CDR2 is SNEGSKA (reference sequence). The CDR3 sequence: CSPTLDLNYEQYF. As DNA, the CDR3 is TGCAGTCCTACCCTGGACTTGAACTACGAGCAGTACTTC.

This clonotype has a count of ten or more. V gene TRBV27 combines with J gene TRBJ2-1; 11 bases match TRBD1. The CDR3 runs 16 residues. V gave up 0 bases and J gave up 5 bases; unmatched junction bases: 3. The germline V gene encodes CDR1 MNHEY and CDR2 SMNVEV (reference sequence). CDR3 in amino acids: CASSLSGTGGDNEQFF. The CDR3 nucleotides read TGTGCCAGCAGTTTATCTGGGACAGGGGGGGACAATGAGCAGTTCTTC.

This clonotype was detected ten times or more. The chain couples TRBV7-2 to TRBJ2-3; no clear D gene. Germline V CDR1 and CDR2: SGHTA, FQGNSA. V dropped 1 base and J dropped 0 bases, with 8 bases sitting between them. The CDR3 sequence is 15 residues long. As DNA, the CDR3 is TGTGCCAGCAGCTTAGGTGTCTATAGCACAGATACGCAGTATTTT. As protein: CASSLGVYSTDTQYF.

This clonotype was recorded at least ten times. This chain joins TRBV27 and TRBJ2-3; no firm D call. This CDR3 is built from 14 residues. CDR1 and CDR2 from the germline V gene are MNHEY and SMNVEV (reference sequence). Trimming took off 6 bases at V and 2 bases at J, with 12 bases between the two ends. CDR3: CASRQLLLTDTQYF. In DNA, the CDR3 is TGTGCCAGCAGGCAACTCCTGCTCACAGATACGCAGTATTTT.

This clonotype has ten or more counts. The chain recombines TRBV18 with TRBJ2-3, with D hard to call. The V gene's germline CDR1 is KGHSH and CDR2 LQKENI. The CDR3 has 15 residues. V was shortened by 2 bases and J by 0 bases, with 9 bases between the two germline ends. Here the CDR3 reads CASSPGSTSTDTQYF. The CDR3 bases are TGTGCCAGCTCACCAGGCAGCACTAGCACAGATACGCAGTATTTT.

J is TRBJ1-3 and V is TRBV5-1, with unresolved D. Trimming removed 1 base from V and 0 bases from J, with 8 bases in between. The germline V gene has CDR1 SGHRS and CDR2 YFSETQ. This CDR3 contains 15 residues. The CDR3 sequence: CASSLRLGSGNTIYF. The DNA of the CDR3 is TGCGCCAGCAGCTTGCGTTTGGGCTCTGGAAACACCATATATTTT.

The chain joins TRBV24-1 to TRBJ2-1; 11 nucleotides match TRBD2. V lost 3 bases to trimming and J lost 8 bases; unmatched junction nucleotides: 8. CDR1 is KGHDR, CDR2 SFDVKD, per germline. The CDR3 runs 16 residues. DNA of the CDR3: TGTGCCACCAGTGATGGTAGCGGGAGGGCCTTCGATGAGCAGTTCTTC. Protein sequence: CATSDGSGRAFDEQFF.

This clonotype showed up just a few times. Here the CDR3 reads CASSQCVAGPQGTQYF. The CDR3 coding sequence is TGCGCCAGCAGCCAGTGCGTAGCGGGGCCTCAGGGGACCCAGTACTTC. The chain joins TRBV4-1 to TRBJ2-5, with 8 nucleotides matching TRBD2. Trimming removed 3 bases from V and 7 bases from J; junction bases left unmatched: 13. CDR1 and CDR2 (germline): MGHRA, YSYEKL. The CDR3 consists of 16 residues.

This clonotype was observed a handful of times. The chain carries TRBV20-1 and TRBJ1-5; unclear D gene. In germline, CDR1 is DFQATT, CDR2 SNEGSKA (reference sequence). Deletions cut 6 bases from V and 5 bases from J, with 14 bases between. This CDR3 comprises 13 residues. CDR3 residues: CSAHITGDQPQHF. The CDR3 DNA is TGCAGTGCACACATTACGGGAGATCAGCCCCAGCATTTT.

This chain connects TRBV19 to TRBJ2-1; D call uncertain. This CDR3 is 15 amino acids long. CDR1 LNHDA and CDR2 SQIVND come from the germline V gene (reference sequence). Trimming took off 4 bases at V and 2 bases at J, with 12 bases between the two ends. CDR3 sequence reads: CASSRVAQPYNEQFF. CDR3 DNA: TGTGCCAGTAGTAGGGTGGCCCAGCCCTACAATGAGCAGTTCTTC.

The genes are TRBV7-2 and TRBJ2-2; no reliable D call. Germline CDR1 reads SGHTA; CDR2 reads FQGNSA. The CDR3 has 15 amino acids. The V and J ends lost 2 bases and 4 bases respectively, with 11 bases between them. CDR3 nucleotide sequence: TGTGCCAGCAGCTTACCGATATCGGGCACCGGGGAGCTGTTTTTT. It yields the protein CASSLPISGTGELFF. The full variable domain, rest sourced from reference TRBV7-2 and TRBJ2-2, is GAGVSQSPSNKVTEKGKDVELRCDPISGHTALYWYRQSLGQGLEFLIYFQGNSAPDKSGLPSDRFSAERTGGSVSTLTIQRTQQEDSAVYLCASSLPISGTGELFFGEGSRLTVL.

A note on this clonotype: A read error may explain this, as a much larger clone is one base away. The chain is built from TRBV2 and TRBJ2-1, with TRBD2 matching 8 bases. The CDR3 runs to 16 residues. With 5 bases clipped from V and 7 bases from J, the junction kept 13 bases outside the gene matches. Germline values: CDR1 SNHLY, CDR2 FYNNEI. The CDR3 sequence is CASSFESGGVFNEQFF. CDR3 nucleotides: TGTGCCAGCAGTTTCGAAAGCGGGGGTGTTTTTAATGAGCAGTTCTTC.

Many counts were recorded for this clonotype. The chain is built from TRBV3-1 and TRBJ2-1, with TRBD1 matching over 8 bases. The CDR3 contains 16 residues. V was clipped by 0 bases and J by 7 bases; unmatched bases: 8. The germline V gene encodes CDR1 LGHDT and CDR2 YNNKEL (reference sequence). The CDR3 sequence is CASSQDSGGVRNEQFF. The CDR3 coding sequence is TGTGCCAGCAGCCAAGATTCAGGGGGCGTTAGGAATGAGCAGTTCTTC.